This T cell receptor beta chain was observed in a study of response to subunit inactivated influenza vaccine. Study-wide results and limits: There was a suggestion from the authors that each seasonal influenza vaccination recruits few new T cells.

In TCRdb, the RT-PCR reads were re-called with MiXCR into one record per CDR3 protein. The profile shows around 750,000 distinct CDR3 sequences, 21% of them singletons. CDR3 size: 16 residues. V shed 5 bases and J 2 bases; nucleotides not matched to a gene: 8. Germline CDR1 is SGHAT and CDR2 is FQDESV (reference sequence). This clonotype was recorded a few times. Its antigen is undetermined. This rearrangement joins TRBV11-1 to TRBJ2-3; 9 bases map to TRBD1. The TCR comes from a man aged 45-65 years who received an inactivated influenza vaccine. Sequenced here: PBMCs from blood, sampled roughly 5 days after vaccination. The CDR3 sequence is CASSLGRDRVTDTQYF. The CDR3 region has the DNA TGTGCCAGCAGCCTGGGCCGGGACAGGGTCACAGATACGCAGTATTTT. The full variable domain, completed using reference TRBV11-1 and TRBJ2-3, is EAEVAQSPRYKITEKSQAVAFWCDPISGHATLYWYRQILGQGPELLVQFQDESVVDDSQLPKDRFSAERLKGVDSTLKIQPAELGDSAMYLCASSLGRDRVTDTQYFGPGTRLTVL.